These 4 T cell receptor beta chains came from one sample sequenced in a study of blood T cell repertoires in COVID-19. Generated by immunoSEQ multiplex PCR, the TCRdb table keeps only in-frame clones and is missing some. Of around 60,000 clones listed, 75% to 85% are singletons. Specimen: peripheral blood. These receptors all come from a human donor in a cohort sampled during active COVID-19.

The chain is built from TRBV7-9 and TRBJ1-1; tentative D call: TRBD1 (5 bases). Between the trimmed V and J ends, which lost 4 bases and 6 bases, there was a span of 21 bases. The CDR3 length is 16 residues. The germline gives CDR1 SEHNR, CDR2 FQNEAQ (reference sequence). The CDR3 nucleotides are TGTGCCAGCAGCTCCCACGCAGCGGGCTGGGGGGCTGAAGCTTTCTTT. Encoded protein: CASSSHAAGWGAEAFF.

This chain uses TRBV10-3 with TRBJ1-2; 9 nucleotides agree with TRBD1. Germline CDR1 is ENHRY and CDR2 is SYGVKD. J gave up 4 bases and V 7 bases, and 10 bases lay outside the gene matches. This CDR3 spans 15 amino acids. The CDR3, as DNA: TGTGCCATCAAAATCGACAGGGGGTCCGCCTATGGCTACACCTTC. Its translation is CAIKIDRGSAYGYTF.

The V gene is TRBV7-8, the J gene TRBJ2-7, with D possibly being TRBD2 (7 bases). Looked up from germline, CDR1 is SGHVS and CDR2 is FQNEAQ. Trimming removed 3 bases at V and 5 bases at J, with 14 bases between. This CDR3 spans 14 amino acids. CDR3 amino acids: CASSFPGGGNEQYF. The CDR3 nucleotides read TGTGCCAGCAGCTTCCCGGGGGGCGGGAACGAGCAGTACTTC.

The chain joins TRBV4-2 to TRBJ1-5; 9 bases align to TRBD1. Germline V gives CDR1 LGHNA, CDR2 YNFKEQ. V lost 4 bases and J lost 7; bases outside the gene matches: 2. This CDR3 is built from 13 residues. CDR3 sequence (DNA): TGTGCCAGCAGCCCCGACAGGGGGCAGCCCCAGCATTTT. Amino acid sequence: CASSPDRGQPQHF.